The entry below gives a single T cell receptor (beta chain) sequence along with its context. The target antigen is unknown. The V segment lost 10 bases and the J segment 6 bases; nucleotides outside the gene matches: 3. CDR3 size: 11 residues. The germline gives CDR1 MDHEN, CDR2 SYDVKM. This table comes from immunoSEQ multiplex PCR, and its TCRdb copy is limited to in-frame clones, with some not included. The sample comprises a few hundred thousand clones, around 86% of which are singletons, and under 0.85% rests with the top ten. This record comes from a study of cytomegalovirus exposure and HLA in healthy donors. The study's findings and limits: The study labeled fewer than 200 TCR beta chains cytomegalovirus-associated. Most TCR sequences proved rare, with some public TCRs found in many donors.

The chain recombines TRBV28 with TRBJ1-2, with 9 bases that match TRBD1. Sequenced: PBMCs. This TCR was recovered from a young woman in good health and CMV-seronegative. Here the CDR3 DNA reads TGTGCCATCGGACAGGGGAATGGCTACACCTTC. Amino acid sequence: CAIGQGNGYTF.